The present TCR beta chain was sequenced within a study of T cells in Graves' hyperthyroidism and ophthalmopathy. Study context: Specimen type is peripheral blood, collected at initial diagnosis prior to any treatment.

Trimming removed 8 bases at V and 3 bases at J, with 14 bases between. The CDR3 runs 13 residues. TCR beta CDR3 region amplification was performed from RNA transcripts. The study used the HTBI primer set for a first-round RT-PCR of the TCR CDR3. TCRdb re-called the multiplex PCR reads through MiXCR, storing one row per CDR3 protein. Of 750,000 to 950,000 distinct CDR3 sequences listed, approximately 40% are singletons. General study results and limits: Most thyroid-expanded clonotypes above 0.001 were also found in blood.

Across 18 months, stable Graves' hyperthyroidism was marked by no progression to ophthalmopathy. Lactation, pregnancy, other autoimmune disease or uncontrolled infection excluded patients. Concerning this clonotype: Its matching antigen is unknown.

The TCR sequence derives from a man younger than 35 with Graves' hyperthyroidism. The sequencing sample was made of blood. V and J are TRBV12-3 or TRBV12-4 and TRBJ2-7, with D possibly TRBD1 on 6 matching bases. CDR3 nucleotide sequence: TGTGCCAGCGTAGCAGGGGACCGCTACGAGCAGTACTTC. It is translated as CASVAGDRYEQYF.